The 27 T cell receptor beta chains reported below all come from one sample, sequenced in a study of T cell changes during pregnancy in multiple sclerosis. The protocol was immunoSEQ multiplex PCR, while the TCRdb copy is restricted to in-frame clones and leaves out a portion. The data show 20,000 to 25,000 clones, around four fifths seen once. The specimen was CD8+ T cells from peripheral blood mononuclear cells, collected in the first trimester of pregnancy. Source of these receptors: a female donor in good health, enrolled as a control in a pregnancy study.

As concerns this clone: The junction departs from germline at one end; a sequencing error may be responsible. V is TRBV7-9 and J is TRBJ2-2; D unresolved. From germline, CDR1 is SEHNR and CDR2 FQNEAQ (reference sequence). CDR3 length: 15 residues. CDR3 sequence: CASSHGGRVSGELFF. The CDR3 DNA reads TGCGCCAGCAGCCATGGTGGTAGAGTATCCGGGGAGCTGTTTTTT.

This chain uses TRBV4-2 with TRBJ2-3; D unclear. Germline V lookup: CDR1 LGHNA, CDR2 YNFKEQ. Trimming removed 0 bases at V and 0 bases at J, with 7 bases between. The CDR3 consists of 15 residues. The chain's CDR3 is CASSQEYGSTDTQYF. CDR3 in DNA: TGTGCCAGCAGCCAAGAGTACGGGAGCACAGATACGCAGTATTTT.

The chain links TRBV19 to TRBJ2-1; 7 bases match TRBD2. From germline, CDR1 is LNHDA and CDR2 SQIVND (reference sequence). V dropped 6 bases and J dropped 5; count of bases not matched to a gene: 7. This CDR3 is built from 14 residues. CDR3 protein: CASRKPGLNNEQFF. In DNA form, the CDR3 reads TGTGCCAGTAGGAAACCGGGACTAAACAATGAGCAGTTCTTC.

The chain combines TRBV7-9 with TRBJ2-1; 13 bases map to TRBD2. Germline-derived CDR1 and CDR2 are SEHNR and FQNEAQ (reference sequence). V dropped 5 bases and J dropped 7; count of bases not matched to a gene: 8. The CDR3 has 16 residues. CDR3: CASSPRGTSGKNEQFF. CDR3 DNA: TGTGCCAGCAGCCCGCGGGGGACTAGCGGGAAGAATGAGCAGTTCTTC. Together with reference TRBV7-9 and TRBJ2-1, the CDR3 gives the full variable domain: DTGVSQNPRHKITKRGQNVTFRCDPISEHNRLYWYRQTLGQGPEFLTYFQNEAQLEKSRLLSDRFSAERPKGSFSTLEIQRTEQGDSAMYLCASSPRGTSGKNEQFFGPGTRLTVL.

This rearrangement joins TRBV28 to TRBJ2-1; D is possibly TRBD2 (6 bases). Germline assignment: CDR1 MDHEN and CDR2 SYDVKM. V was cut by 1 base and J by 5 bases, with 12 bases left in between. This CDR3 contains 15 residues. CDR3 in amino acids: CASSLYGSLDNEQFF. The CDR3 DNA reads as TGTGCCAGCAGTTTATACGGGAGCCTAGACAATGAGCAGTTCTTC.

V gene TRBV6-5 combines with J gene TRBJ1-5; weak D call: TRBD1 (6 bases). The V gene's germline CDR1 is MNHEY and CDR2 SVGAGI. V lost 6 bases, J lost 0 bases, and 12 bases lay in between. This CDR3 contains 15 residues. The chain's CDR3 is CASSSTGNSNQPQHF. CDR3 DNA sequence: TGTGCCAGCAGCTCCACAGGGAATAGCAATCAGCCCCAGCATTTT.

V gene TRBV2 combines with J gene TRBJ1-5, with a tentative D call TRBD1 (5 bases). This CDR3 has 17 amino acids. Germline V CDR1 and CDR2: SNHLY, FYNNEI. V was clipped by 3 bases and J by 0 bases, with 15 bases between them. The CDR3 protein is CASSEWGRRDSNQPQHF. The CDR3 DNA follows: TGTGCCAGCAGTGAGTGGGGCAGGAGAGATAGCAATCAGCCCCAGCATTTT.

The chain carries TRBV27 and TRBJ1-1, with a weak D call TRBD1 (6 bases). V lost 4 bases, J lost 5 bases, and 11 bases lay in between. The CDR3 loop spans 13 amino acids. Germline V gene lookup returns CDR1 MNHEY and CDR2 SMNVEV (reference sequence). CDR3 in DNA: TGTGCCAGCAGTTCTAACAGGGTAACTGAAGCTTTCTTT. Translated: CASSSNRVTEAFF.

The V gene is TRBV30, the J gene TRBJ2-2, with TRBD2 as a possible D gene (6 bases). In germline, CDR1 is GTSNPN, CDR2 SVGIG (reference sequence). Trimming took off 3 bases at V and 6 bases at J, with 14 bases between the two ends. The CDR3 is made up of 14 amino acids. The CDR3 loop is CAWSPPGEAGELFF. The CDR3 DNA reads TGTGCCTGGAGCCCCCCGGGGGAGGCCGGGGAGCTGTTTTTT.

Written as DNA, the CDR3 is TGTGCCAGCAGCTTTTTAGCAGACTCCTACGAGCAGTACTTC. Encoded protein: CASSFLADSYEQYF. The chain uses TRBV5-4 and TRBJ2-7; D ambiguous. The germline gives CDR1 SGHNT, CDR2 YYREEE (reference sequence). The CDR3 consists of 14 residues. Deletions cut 2 bases from V and 0 bases from J, with 9 bases between.

The genes are TRBV21-1 and TRBJ1-2; the D segment call TRBD1 is taken from the table without a DNA check. TRBV21-1 is a recognized pseudogene. The CDR3 has 14 residues. The DNA for the CDR3 is TGTGCCAGCAGCAAAGTATGGACAGGGGATGGCTACACCTTC. This encodes CASSKVWTGDGYTF.

The CDR3 region is CASSLRGSTDTQYF. CDR3 DNA sequence: TGTGCCAGCAGCTTGCGGGGCAGCACAGATACGCAGTATTTT. The chain couples TRBV7-3 to TRBJ2-3; maybe TRBD2 (6 bases). CDR1 SGHTA and CDR2 FQGTGA come from the germline V gene. V dropped 3 bases and J dropped 0 bases, with 7 bases sitting between them. This CDR3 is 14 amino acids long.

The chain is built from TRBV14 and TRBJ2-3, with TRBD2 identical over 14 bases. This CDR3 spans 17 amino acids. The V segment lost 3 bases and the J segment 1 base; nucleotides outside the gene matches: 3. Germline V gene data show CDR1 as SGHDN and CDR2 as FVKESK. CDR3 protein: CASSHGLAGGRTDTQYF. In nucleotides, the CDR3 is TGTGCCAGCAGCCATGGACTAGCGGGAGGCCGCACAGATACGCAGTATTTT.

The V and J genes are TRBV6-4 and TRBJ2-2, with TRBD1 matching over 9 bases. The CDR3 has 16 residues. CDR1 is MRHNA and CDR2 is SNTAGT in the germline V gene. V lost 5 bases to trimming and J lost 4 bases; unmatched junction nucleotides: 8. CDR3 nucleotides: TGTGCCAGCAGTCCCGGGACAGGGTCTCTCACCGGGGAGCTGTTTTTT. Encoded protein: CASSPGTGSLTGELFF.

The chain couples TRBV2 to TRBJ2-1; weak D call: TRBD2 (5 bases). V lost 4 bases and J 10 bases, leaving 20 bases between the germline ends. The germline V gene encodes CDR1 SNHLY and CDR2 FYNNEI. The CDR3 runs to 15 residues. DNA of the CDR3: TGTGCCAGCAGTGCATTGGAGGACTCCCTAGGGGAGCAGTTCTTC. It translates to CASSALEDSLGEQFF.

CDR3 in DNA: TGTGCCAGCAGGTTGACAGGGGGAAACACTGAAGCTTTCTTT. Its translation: CASRLTGGNTEAFF. The chain uses TRBV27 and TRBJ1-1, with TRBD1 matching 9 bases. Trimming removed 6 bases from V and 2 bases from J; junction bases left unmatched: 4. Germline CDR1 reads MNHEY; CDR2 reads SMNVEV (reference sequence). The CDR3 extends over 14 amino acids.

This chain connects TRBV29-1 to TRBJ1-2; unclear D gene. Germline-derived CDR1 and CDR2 are SQVTM and ANQGSEA. The CDR3 extends over 15 amino acids. V was trimmed by 3 bases and J by 0 bases, leaving 14 bases between them. The CDR3 DNA follows: TGCAGCGTTGACGGATCGGACTCACCTAACTATGGCTACACCTTC. Translating gives CSVDGSDSPNYGYTF.

In nucleotides, the CDR3 is TGTGCCAGCAGCTCGCCTGAGACTAGCGGGGCGCCCTCGGGGAATGAGCAGTTCTTC. This codes for CASSSPETSGAPSGNEQFF. The chain combines TRBV7-9 with TRBJ2-1; 11 bases match TRBD2. The CDR3 runs 19 residues. J lost 7 bases, V lost 4 bases, and 18 bases had no gene match. Looked up from germline, CDR1 is SEHNR and CDR2 is FQNEAQ (reference sequence).

This clone was seen a handful of times. The chain carries TRBV5-4 and TRBJ1-2; 9 bases agree with TRBD1. Germline trimming cut 2 bases from V and 8 bases from J; bases unmatched to any gene: 7. CDR3 length: 14 residues. The germline V gene encodes CDR1 SGHNT and CDR2 YYREEE (reference sequence). CDR3 residues: CASSFRDRVVGYTF. CDR3 coding DNA: TGTGCCAGCAGCTTCCGGGACAGGGTTGTCGGCTACACCTTC.

This chain links TRBV5-4 with TRBJ2-7; a weak D match, TRBD1 (6 bases). V was trimmed by 4 bases and J by 3 bases, leaving 11 bases between them. The CDR3 is 13 amino acids. CDR1 and CDR2 from the germline V gene are SGHNT and YYREEE (reference sequence). The CDR3 coding sequence is TGTGCCAGCAGCATCGACAGGAACTACGAGCAGTACTTC. Its protein product is CASSIDRNYEQYF. The variable domain in full, with the rest retrieved from reference TRBV5-4 and TRBJ2-7, is ETGVTQSPTHLIKTRGQQVTLRCSSQSGHNTVSWYQQALGQGPQFIFQYYREEENGRGNFPPRFSGLQFPNYSSELNVNALELDDSALYLCASSIDRNYEQYFGPGTRLTVT.

This clone was found a few times. This rearrangement joins TRBV2 to TRBJ1-1; possible D gene TRBD1, 6 bases. This CDR3 has 12 residues. V lost 4 bases and J 5 bases, leaving 8 bases between the germline ends. The germline V gene has CDR1 SNHLY and CDR2 FYNNEI. As DNA, the CDR3 is TGTGCCAGCAGTGGTACAGGGACTGAAGCTTTCTTT. The encoded protein is CASSGTGTEAFF.

This clone was seen only once. The V gene is TRBV4-1, the J gene TRBJ1-1, with TRBD1 matching over 7 bases. The CDR3 length is 18 residues. CDR1 is MGHRA and CDR2 is YSYEKL in the germline V gene. The V gene end was trimmed by 3 bases and the J gene end by 5 bases; junction bases not matched to a gene: 18. The CDR3 loop is CASSQFTGTDTYRTEAFF. CDR3 nucleotides: TGCGCCAGCAGCCAGTTCACCGGGACAGATACCTACCGGACTGAAGCTTTCTTT.

The chain has TRBV7-3 and TRBJ2-1, with 9 bases identical to TRBD2. This CDR3 is 16 amino acids long. Trimming at V came to 1 base and at J to 7 bases, leaving 8 bases not matched to a gene. Germline lookup yields CDR1 SGHTA and CDR2 FQGTGA. CDR3 in DNA: TGTGCCAGCAGCTTAATTGGCGGCCTAGCGGGGAATGAGCAGTTCTTC. Translated, it gives CASSLIGGLAGNEQFF.

CDR3 sequence reads: CAAESTQGSSAGYTF. CDR3 bases: TGTGCCGCCGAATCCACACAGGGATCGTCTGCCGGCTACACCTTC. This chain joins TRBV30 and TRBJ1-2; tentative D call: TRBD1 (6 bases). CDR1 is GTSNPN, CDR2 SVGIG, per germline (reference sequence). Trimming shortened V by 8 bases and J by 8 bases, and 27 bases separated the two germline ends. This CDR3 is 15 amino acids long. Looking up the rest from reference TRBV30 and TRBJ1-2 gives the full variable domain: SQTIHQWPATLVQPVGSPLSLECTVEGTSNPNLYWYRQAAGRGLQLLFYSVGIGQISSEVPQNLSASRPQDRQFILSSKKLLLSDSGFYLCAAESTQGSSAGYTFGSGTRLTVV.

The CDR3 reads CASSSRGGAYEQYF. CDR3 nucleotide sequence: TGTGCCAGCAGCTCAAGGGGGGGAGCGTACGAGCAGTACTTC. V gene TRBV7-9 combines with J gene TRBJ2-7; weak D call: TRBD2 (7 bases). Germline V gives CDR1 SEHNR, CDR2 FQNEAQ (reference sequence). V was cut by 4 bases and J by 4 bases, with 14 bases left in between. CDR3 length: 14 amino acids.

The chain combines TRBV27 with TRBJ2-5; 10 nucleotides agree with TRBD2. The CDR3 length is 15 residues. Germline CDR1 and CDR2: MNHEY and SMNVEV (reference sequence). The V and J ends lost 0 bases and 4 bases, in that order; junction bases with no gene match: 2. CDR3 DNA: TGTGCCAGCAGTTTATCTAGCGGGGGGACAGAGACCCAGTACTTC. Translating gives CASSLSSGGTETQYF.

This clone has just a few counts. The chain joins TRBV5-6 to TRBJ1-1; D is ambiguous. Trimming shortened V by 4 bases and J by 0 bases, and 4 bases separated the two germline ends. Germline assignment: CDR1 SGHDT and CDR2 YYEEEE. This CDR3 spans 12 amino acids. The CDR3 DNA follows: TGTGCCAGCAGCGCGATGAACACTGAAGCTTTCTTT. Translated, it gives CASSAMNTEAFF.